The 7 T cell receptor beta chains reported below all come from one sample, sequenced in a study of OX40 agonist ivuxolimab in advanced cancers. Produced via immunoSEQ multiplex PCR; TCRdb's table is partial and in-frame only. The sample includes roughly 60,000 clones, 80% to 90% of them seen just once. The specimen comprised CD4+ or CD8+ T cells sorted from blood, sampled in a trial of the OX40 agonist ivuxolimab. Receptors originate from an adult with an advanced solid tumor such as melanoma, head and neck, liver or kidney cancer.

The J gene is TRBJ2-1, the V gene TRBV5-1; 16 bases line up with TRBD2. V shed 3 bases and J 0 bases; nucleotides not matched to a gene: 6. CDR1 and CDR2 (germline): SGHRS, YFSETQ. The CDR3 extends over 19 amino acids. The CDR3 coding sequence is TGCGCCAGCAGCTCCGGGACTAGCGGGAGGGTCCCCTCCTACAATGAGCAGTTCTTC. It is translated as CASSSGTSGRVPSYNEQFF.

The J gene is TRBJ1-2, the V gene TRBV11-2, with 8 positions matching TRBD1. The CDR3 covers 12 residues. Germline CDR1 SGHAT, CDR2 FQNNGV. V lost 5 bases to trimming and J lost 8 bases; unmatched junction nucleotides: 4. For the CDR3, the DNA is TGTGCCAGCAGCATACAGGGGGTGGGCTACACCTTC. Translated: CASSIQGVGYTF.

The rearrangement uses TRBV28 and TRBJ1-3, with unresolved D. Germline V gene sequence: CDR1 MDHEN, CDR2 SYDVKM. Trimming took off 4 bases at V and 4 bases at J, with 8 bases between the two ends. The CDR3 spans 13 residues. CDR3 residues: CASSSTRGNTIYF. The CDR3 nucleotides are TGTGCCAGCAGTTCGACGAGGGGAAACACCATATATTTT.

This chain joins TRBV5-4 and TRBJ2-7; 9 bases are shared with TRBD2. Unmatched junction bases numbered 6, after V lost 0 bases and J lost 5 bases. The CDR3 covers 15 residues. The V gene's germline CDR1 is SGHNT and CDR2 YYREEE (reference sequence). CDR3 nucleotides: TGTGCCAGCAGCTTGGGCGGGAGGGCGGCCGACGAGCAGTACTTC. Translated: CASSLGGRAADEQYF.

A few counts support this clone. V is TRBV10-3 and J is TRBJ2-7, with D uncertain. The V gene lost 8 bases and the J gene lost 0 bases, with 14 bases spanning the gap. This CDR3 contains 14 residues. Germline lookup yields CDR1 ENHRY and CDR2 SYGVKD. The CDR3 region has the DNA TGTGCCATCCGGACGACGGCCAGCTCCTACGAGCAGTACTTC. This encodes CAIRTTASSYEQYF.

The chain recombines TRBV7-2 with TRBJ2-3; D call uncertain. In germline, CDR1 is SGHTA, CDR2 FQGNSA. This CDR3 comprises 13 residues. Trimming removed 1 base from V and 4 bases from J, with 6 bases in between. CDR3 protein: CASSLGRSDTQYF. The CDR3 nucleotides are TGTGCCAGCAGCTTAGGACGATCAGATACGCAGTATTTT.

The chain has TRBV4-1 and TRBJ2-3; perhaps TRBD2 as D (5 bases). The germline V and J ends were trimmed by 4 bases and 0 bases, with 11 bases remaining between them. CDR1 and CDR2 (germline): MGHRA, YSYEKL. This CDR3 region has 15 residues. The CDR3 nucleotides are TGCGCCAGCAGCCCCCAGGAGCGGAGCACAGATACGCAGTATTTT. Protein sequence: CASSPQERSTDTQYF.